This T cell receptor (beta chain) appears in the sequencing data of a study of CD8 T cells in ankylosing spondylitis. Study-wide points: Disease-linked clones proved CD8+ and comparatively uncommon in peripheral blood. Characteristic, it appeared, of ankylosing spondylitis blood was a TCR beta motif of roughly eight highly homologous variants. Enrichment of disease-linked clones was reportedly significant in matched ankylosing spondylitis synovial fluid. Past research had described some motif variants in reactive arthritis synovial fluid and blood.

Library preparation for TCR beta used quantitative 5'-RACE with molecular barcodes. Each CDR3 protein is one row after TCRdb ran MiXCR on the 5' RACE reads. The table includes roughly 370,000 distinct CDR3 sequences, around 24% detected once. Turning to this clonotype: The antigen is not known.

Between the trimmed V and J ends, which lost 1 base and 7 bases, there was a span of 14 bases. Germline V CDR1 and CDR2: SGHTA, FQGNSA. The CDR3 length is 14 residues. The chain uses TRBV7-2 and TRBJ2-7; D might be TRBD1 (6 bases). The sample comprised blood, either unsorted or a sorted T cell fraction (not recorded which). The TCR originated in a male donor with ankylosing spondylitis. The CDR3 nucleotides read TGTGCCAGCAGCTTAGAATCAGGGGCTCTAGAGCAGTACTTC. As protein: CASSLESGALEQYF.